This TCR beta chain was observed in a study of blood T cell repertoires in COVID-19 (dated by TCRdb to 2018 to 2020). With regard to the full study: Samples covering the acute and convalescent phases of COVID-19 were provided by collaborators in the United States, Italy and Spain. The prospective study material was composed of cDNA or gDNA derived from T cells, B-cell-depleted T cells, or PBMCs. Deeply sampled blood TCRbeta repertoires from subjects exposed to, actively infected with, or recovered from COVID-19 were included in the dataset. The repertoires were made available in a free public database intended to serve as a resource for research on the immune response to SARS-CoV-2. The samples were drawn from two sources: the first 160 participants of the ongoing ImmuneRACE study, and about 1,300 subjects contributed by 6 global collaborators. The sample metadata nearly always contained a de-identified subject ID, COVID-19 status, age in years and sex. Where HLA class I and class II types were available, the types were taken from metadata supplied by the sample provider, not from assay-based typing. Overall results and qualifications from the work: The amount of clinical and demographic metadata varied by source and participant and was provided uncurated.

Turning to this clone: Its antigen has not been determined. The sample holds no much larger clone one base away, and base qualities are not on file.

Another Seattle source contributed samples from volunteer blood donors who had recovered from COVID-19. Collaborating institutions collected whole blood in K2EDTA tubes following their own protocols. For TCRbeta analysis, collaborator samples were shipped as frozen whole blood, as isolated PBMCs, or as DNA extracted from either sample type. TCRbeta CDR3 regions were amplified from genomic DNA using the immunoSEQ Assay, a bias-controlled multiplex PCR. Under the source paper's analysis protocol: Within the assay, amplification of reference gene primers was used to estimate how many nucleated cells each sample contained. To quantify the absolute abundance of each unique TCRbeta CDR3 rearrangement, sequence reads were collapsed and filtered. For each sample, productive Simpson clonality was calculated as the square root of Simpson's diversity index across productive rearrangements. The source is immuneACCESS, and TCRdb retained only in-frame sequences with V and J called. Part of the clones is not carried over; for the studies checked, unresolved V genes explain less than half of this, and the remainder is unexplained. D and trimming come from the DNA, and the V and J calls and clone size come from that table. The sample includes 230,000 or so clones, with 80% to 90% observed a single time. Roughly 4.5% of the sample is taken by the ten largest.

This TCR derives from a woman in her thirties or forties who had recovered from COVID-19. The sequenced material came from peripheral blood.

The nucleotide sequence reads TGTGCCAGCAGCGGGACAGGGGTTCAGCCCCAGCATTTT. Its protein reads: CASSGTGVQPQHF. The rearranged segments are TRBV6-2 or TRBV6-3 and TRBJ1-5; TRBD1 aligns with 10 central bases. CDR1 and CDR2 were assigned from the germline V gene as MNHEY and SVGEGT. For this chain, trimming is 6 bases at the V end and 6 bases at the J end, and the number of junction bases without a gene match is 2. From its cysteine to its phenylalanine, the CDR3 spans 13 amino acids. Of all the DNA, just the CDR3 is kept, 39 bases in frame from base 1.